Listed here is a single T cell receptor (beta chain). Its antigen remains unidentified. The sample originates from a study of shared clonotypes between healthy human individuals. General study points: Non-shared clonotypes were found to have lower generation probabilities than the clonotypes that were shared by all four of the sorted-subset donors. On the whole, naive subsets had larger estimated richness than memory subsets had.

The germline V gene encodes CDR1 SGHRS and CDR2 YFSETQ. V shed 5 bases and J 5 bases; nucleotides not matched to a gene: 9. The CDR3 loop spans 15 amino acids. Data came from immunoSEQ multiplex PCR; TCRdb stores just in-frame clones and leaves some out. The table includes a few million clones, 80% to 95% detected once. All participating donors were Caucasian adults from Nashville, Tennessee. Sequencing was done on a sample of naive CD4+ T cells from PBMCs. As for subset: CD45RA+ positively selected. This chain connects TRBV5-1 to TRBJ2-2, with 7 nucleotides matching TRBD1. The clonotype comes from a man between 18 and 29 years old in good health. Some clones in this sample may be carry-over from other donors' samples. CDR3 sequence: CASSLTGSKTGELFF. The CDR3 bases are TGCGCCAGCAGTTTGACAGGGTCCAAGACCGGGGAGCTGTTTTTT. The full variable domain, rest sourced from reference TRBV5-1 and TRBJ2-2, is KAGVTQTPRYLIKTRGQQVTLSCSPISGHRSVSWYQQTPGQGLQFLFEYFSETQRNKGNFPGRFSGRQFSNSRSEMNVSTLELGDSALYLCASSLTGSKTGELFFGEGSRLTVL.